The T cell receptor (beta chain) described here comes from a study of CD4 and CD8 cells across lung adenocarcinoma regions. One entry per CDR3 protein, called by TCRdb with MiXCR from the PCR reads. The sample lists about 12,000 distinct CDR3 sequences, about 50% occurring once. Donors had localized lung adenocarcinoma, a non-small cell lung cancer. Looked up from germline, CDR1 is MNHEY and CDR2 is SMNVEV (reference sequence). V trimming: 6 bases; J trimming: 5 bases; junction bases outside the gene matches: 9. The CDR3 spans 14 residues. The clonotype comes from a male donor with lung adenocarcinoma. The CD4 and CD8 labels of this study may be unreliable. The rearrangement uses TRBV27 and TRBJ1-2, with TRBD1 matching over 7 bases. The sample was CD8+ T cells from the margin of a lung tumor. Here the CDR3 reads CASSSGQRSYGYTF. Written as DNA, the CDR3 is TGTGCCAGCAGCTCGGGACAGAGATCATATGGCTACACCTTC.